The next 20 T cell receptor beta chains were all read from a single sample in a study of T cell responses to AZD1222 COVID-19 vaccine. The method was immunoSEQ multiplex PCR; TCRdb's version includes in-frame clones alone and lacks a portion of them. The data show 100,000 to 150,000 clones, roughly 89% seen once. The sample consisted of peripheral blood, taken on day 0 of AZD1222 vaccination. The receptors stem from an adult in good health.

This clone was observed a single time. J is TRBJ2-1 and V is TRBV5-1; D possibly corresponds to TRBD1 (6 bases). V was shortened by 4 bases and J by 0 bases, with 11 bases between the two germline ends. The CDR3 loop spans 15 amino acids. CDR1 and CDR2 from the germline V gene are SGHRS and YFSETQ. CDR3 amino acids: CASSGQGSSYNEQFF. The CDR3 DNA reads TGCGCCAGCAGCGGGCAGGGGAGCTCCTACAATGAGCAGTTCTTC.

The genes are TRBV5-6 and TRBJ2-1, with 12 nucleotides matching TRBD2. The CDR3 runs 15 residues. Trimming at V came to 2 bases and at J to 7 bases, leaving 4 bases not matched to a gene. In germline, CDR1 is SGHDT, CDR2 YYEEEE. The chain's CDR3 is CASSFRLAGVNEQFF. DNA for the CDR3: TGTGCCAGCAGCTTTCGACTAGCGGGAGTTAATGAGCAGTTCTTC. Complete variable domain (other parts from reference TRBV5-6 and TRBJ2-1): DAGVTQSPTHLIKTRGQQVTLRCSPKSGHDTVSWYQQALGQGPQFIFQYYEEEERQRGNFPDRFSGHQFPNYSSELNVNALLLGDSALYLCASSFRLAGVNEQFFGPGTRLTVL.

This sequence joins TRBV27 and TRBJ2-2; 9 positions agree with TRBD2. The CDR3 has 19 amino acids. The germline V gene encodes CDR1 MNHEY and CDR2 SMNVEV (reference sequence). The V gene end was trimmed by 7 bases and the J gene end by 1 base; junction bases not matched to a gene: 16. This CDR3 reads CASNPNSRREGQNTGELFF. DNA of the CDR3: TGTGCCAGCAACCCAAACAGTAGGCGGGAGGGCCAGAACACCGGGGAGCTGTTTTTT.

The chain employs TRBV18 and TRBJ2-2; TRBD2 agrees at 14 bases. CDR3 size: 17 residues. Trimming cost V 0 bases and J 4 bases; bases outside gene matches: 1. Germline CDR1 is KGHSH and CDR2 is LQKENI. The CDR3 protein is CASSPPGLAGGTGELFF. The CDR3 nucleotides are TGTGCCAGCTCACCACCCGGACTAGCGGGGGGCACCGGGGAGCTGTTTTTT. Based on the CDR3 plus reference TRBV18 and TRBJ2-2, the full variable domain is NAGVMQNPRHLVRRRGQEARLRCSPMKGHSHVYWYRQLPEEGLKFMVYLQKENIIDESGMPKERFSAEFPKEGPSILRIQQVVRGDSAAYFCASSPPGLAGGTGELFFGEGSRLTVL.

V gene TRBV5-1 combines with J gene TRBJ1-3; D is unclear. The CDR3 is 13 residues long. V gave up 0 bases and J gave up 2 bases, with 3 bases separating them. CDR1 and CDR2 (germline): SGHRS, YFSETQ. This chain's CDR3 is CASSLATGNTIYF. CDR3 DNA: TGCGCCAGCAGCTTGGCAACTGGAAACACCATATATTTT.

The genes are TRBV6-5 and TRBJ2-1, with 10 bases that match TRBD2. Germline V gives CDR1 MNHEY, CDR2 SVGAGI. V trimming: 6 bases; J trimming: 8 bases; junction bases outside the gene matches: 10. The CDR3 is 15 amino acids. CDR3 nucleotides: TGTGCCAGCAGGAACGGCGCTAGCGGGAGTGATGAGCAGTTCTTC. It translates to CASRNGASGSDEQFF.

The CDR3 DNA reads TGCGCCAGCTCCGGAGGAACGGTCCAGAACACTGAAGCTTTCTTT. It specifies CASSGGTVQNTEAFF. The V and J genes are TRBV5-1 and TRBJ1-1; D unclear. V dropped 7 bases and J dropped 1 base, with 17 bases sitting between them. Germline-derived CDR1 and CDR2 are SGHRS and YFSETQ. This CDR3 has 15 residues. Full variable domain (rest looked up from reference TRBV5-1 and TRBJ1-1): KAGVTQTPRYLIKTRGQQVTLSCSPISGHRSVSWYQQTPGQGLQFLFEYFSETQRNKGNFPGRFSGRQFSNSRSEMNVSTLELGDSALYLCASSGGTVQNTEAFFGQGTRLTVV.

The V and J genes are TRBV11-2 and TRBJ2-7, with a possible D match to TRBD1 (6 bases). The V end was cut by 1 base, the J end by 0 bases, with 13 bases between. This CDR3 is 16 amino acids long. Germline values: CDR1 SGHAT, CDR2 FQNNGV. The chain's CDR3 is CASSLGLRDISYEQYF. The CDR3 DNA follows: TGTGCCAGCAGCTTAGGTCTCAGGGACATCTCCTACGAGCAGTACTTC.

This clone was detected only a few times. The chain employs TRBV3-1 (or the pseudogene TRBV3-2) and TRBJ1-6; perhaps TRBD1 as D (5 bases). Germline CDR1 and CDR2: LGHDT and YNNKEL (reference sequence). The ends were cut back, 6 bases at V and 8 bases at J, with 11 bases in the middle. CDR3 size: 13 residues. The CDR3 DNA follows: TGTGCCAGCAGGGGACCGGAGCATTCACCCCTCCACTTT. It specifies CASRGPEHSPLHF.

The chain employs TRBV6-4 and TRBJ2-3; D might be TRBD2 (5 bases). The CDR3 consists of 14 residues. CDR1 and CDR2 from the germline V gene are MRHNA and SNTAGT. With 2 bases removed from V and 1 base from J, the gap between germline ends came to 7 bases. The CDR3 loop is CASSDGRGTDTQYF. The CDR3 bases are TGTGCCAGCAGTGACGGGCGGGGCACAGATACGCAGTATTTT.

The chain combines TRBV11-2 with TRBJ2-1, with TRBD2 matching 14 bases. With V trimmed by 8 bases and J by 7 bases, 4 bases remained unmatched. Germline V gene sequence: CDR1 SGHAT, CDR2 FQNNGV. CDR3 length: 14 amino acids. The CDR3 DNA reads TGTGCCAGCGGGACTAGCGGGAGTAGAAATGAGCAGTTCTTC. Its translation is CASGTSGSRNEQFF.

This clone came up once. The chain is built from TRBV3-1 (or the pseudogene TRBV3-2) and TRBJ2-7; D might be TRBD1 (6 bases). The CDR3 spans 15 residues. Trimming pared 1 base from V and 3 bases from J, leaving 13 bases between. The germline gives CDR1 LGHDT, CDR2 YNNKEL (reference sequence). Written as DNA, the CDR3 is TGTGCCAGCAGCCAAGGGTTAGGGGGTTACTACGAGCAGTACTTC. Protein sequence: CASSQGLGGYYEQYF.

The chain uses TRBV19 and TRBJ1-5; D may be TRBD1 (6 bases). CDR3 size: 15 residues. V lost 5 bases, J lost 5 bases, and 16 bases lay in between. Germline CDR1 and CDR2: LNHDA and SQIVND (reference sequence). The CDR3: CASSSIQGSYQPQHF. In DNA form, the CDR3 reads TGTGCCAGTAGTTCTATTCAGGGGTCCTATCAGCCCCAGCATTTT.

For the CDR3, the DNA is TGTGCCAGCAGTGACAATTGGGGTAACTCACCCCTCCACTTT. This codes for CASSDNWGNSPLHF. The chain couples TRBV6-4 to TRBJ1-6; D gene ambiguous. The CDR3 has 14 residues. The V end was cut by 2 bases, the J end by 10 bases, with 12 bases between. CDR1 is MRHNA, CDR2 SNTAGT, per germline.

This clone is medium-sized (0.01 to 0.1%) in the sample. The rearrangement links TRBV9 to TRBJ1-1; D call uncertain. CDR1 and CDR2 (germline): SGDLS, YYNGEE. The CDR3 totals 14 residues. Trimming left V 0 bases short and J 2 bases short, with 8 bases between. CDR3 in amino acids: CASSVDGDNTEAFF. In DNA form, the CDR3 reads TGTGCCAGCAGCGTAGACGGCGATAACACTGAAGCTTTCTTT.

V usage is TRBV9 and J usage is TRBJ2-3; the D is unclear. Germline CDR1 and CDR2: SGDLS and YYNGEE. Trimming stripped 2 bases from V and 6 bases from J, with 16 bases between. The CDR3 is 15 amino acids. The CDR3 sequence: CASSVQGRVGDTQYF. As DNA, the CDR3 is TGTGCCAGCAGCGTCCAAGGCAGAGTGGGGGATACGCAGTATTTT.

V gene TRBV3-1 (or the pseudogene TRBV3-2) combines with J gene TRBJ2-1; perhaps TRBD1 as D (5 bases). The CDR3 runs to 13 residues. Germline loops: CDR1 LGHDT, CDR2 YNNKEL (reference sequence). Trimming took off 1 base at V and 9 bases at J, with 10 bases between the two ends. Here the CDR3 reads CASSQARDTEQFF. The CDR3 nucleotides read TGTGCCAGCAGCCAAGCCAGGGATACTGAGCAGTTCTTC.

The J gene is TRBJ2-7, the V gene TRBV9, with a possible D match to TRBD2 (6 bases). CDR1 and CDR2 (germline): SGDLS, YYNGEE. V gave up 0 bases and J gave up 4 bases, with 17 bases separating them. The CDR3 length is 16 residues. The chain's CDR3 is CASSVAEVADDYEQYF. CDR3 DNA: TGTGCCAGCAGCGTAGCTGAGGTAGCGGATGATTACGAGCAGTACTTC.

V gene TRBV5-1 combines with J gene TRBJ2-2; TRBD1 matches at 9 bases. Looked up from germline, CDR1 is SGHRS and CDR2 is YFSETQ. V shed 0 bases and J 3 bases; nucleotides not matched to a gene: 3. This CDR3 region has 16 residues. CDR3 protein: CASSLVGTGHTGELFF. As DNA, the CDR3 is TGCGCCAGCAGCTTGGTCGGGACAGGGCACACCGGGGAGCTGTTTTTT. The full variable domain, in which reference TRBV5-1 and TRBJ2-2 provide the parts outside the CDR3, is KAGVTQTPRYLIKTRGQQVTLSCSPISGHRSVSWYQQTPGQGLQFLFEYFSETQRNKGNFPGRFSGRQFSNSRSEMNVSTLELGDSALYLCASSLVGTGHTGELFFGEGSRLTVL.

The count of this clone is one. The chain couples TRBV7-3 to TRBJ1-2, with D possibly being TRBD1 (6 bases). The CDR3 loop spans 14 amino acids. The germline CDR1 and CDR2 sequences are SGHTA and FQGTGA. Trimming left V 5 bases short and J 13 bases short, with 23 bases between. The CDR3 loop reads CASSPEVRGAAATF. CDR3 nucleotides: TGTGCCAGCAGCCCAGAGGTTAGGGGGGCGGCCGCCACCTTC.